This passage covers 4 T cell receptor beta chains from one sample sequenced in a study of OX40 agonist ivuxolimab in advanced cancers. The method was immunoSEQ multiplex PCR; TCRdb's version includes in-frame clones alone and lacks a portion of them. The sample contains about 15,000 clones, 78% of which appear only once. This sample comprised CD4+ or CD8+ T cells sorted from blood, obtained in a trial of the OX40 agonist ivuxolimab. The receptors were gathered from an adult with an advanced solid tumor such as melanoma, head and neck, liver or kidney cancer.

The genes are TRBV19 and TRBJ2-7; D unclear. V lost 0 bases and J 6 bases, leaving 12 bases between the germline ends. Germline V gene sequence: CDR1 LNHDA, CDR2 SQIVND (reference sequence). This CDR3 is built from 14 residues. CDR3 loop: CASSIDSGPGEQYF. The CDR3 DNA sequence: TGTGCCAGTAGTATAGATTCCGGGCCGGGCGAGCAGTACTTC.

This sequence joins TRBV5-4 and TRBJ1-5, with D tentatively TRBD1 (6 bases). Germline CDR1 reads SGHNT; CDR2 reads YYREEE (reference sequence). The CDR3 consists of 12 residues. Trimming took 2 bases from V and 6 from J, leaving 6 bases between them. The CDR3 DNA follows: TGTGCCAGCAGCTTACAGGGTCAGCCCCAGCATTTT. It yields the protein CASSLQGQPQHF.

V and J are TRBV15 and TRBJ2-1; perhaps TRBD2 as D (5 bases). CDR3 length: 15 amino acids. Per the germline V gene, CDR1 is LNHNV and CDR2 is YYDKDF (reference sequence). Trimming took 0 bases from V and 7 from J, leaving 13 bases between them. The DNA for the CDR3 is TGTGCCACCAGCAGAGATCTGGAGCGGCTAAATGAGCAGTTCTTC. Translation gives CATSRDLERLNEQFF.

The chain recombines TRBV19 with TRBJ2-1, with TRBD2 matching over 8 bases. The germline gives CDR1 LNHDA, CDR2 SQIVND (reference sequence). This CDR3 is built from 14 residues. Losses at the gene ends were 4 bases for V and 4 bases for J; bases not matched to a gene: 3. The CDR3 DNA is TGTGCCAGTAGTAAGCGGGAGCAATACAATGAGCAGTTCTTC. Protein: CASSKREQYNEQFF.